A single sample is the source of the 17 T cell receptor beta chains below, sequenced in a study of blood T cell repertoires in COVID-19. Repertoires were generated with immunoSEQ multiplex PCR, while TCRdb's copy carries only in-frame clones and drops some. The repertoire holds nearly 90,000 clones, with less than 95% as singletons. Sequencing input: peripheral blood. Source of these receptors: a man in his late teens or twenties with COVID-19, enrolled during active disease.

The CDR3 coding sequence is TGTGCCAGTAGTATGGCACTAGCGGTTTCCTACGAGCAGTACTTC. Translated: CASSMALAVSYEQYF. This chain joins TRBV19 and TRBJ2-7, with 8 bases matching TRBD2. CDR1 is LNHDA, CDR2 SQIVND, per germline (reference sequence). Unmatched junction bases numbered 5, after V lost 3 bases and J lost 1 base. The CDR3 is 15 amino acids.

The CDR3 is CASSLRDRIFGKLFF. CDR3 sequence (DNA): TGTGCCAGTAGTTTGCGGGACAGGATATTCGGAAAACTGTTTTTT. V and J are TRBV19 and TRBJ1-4, with 8 bases that match TRBD1. Germline V CDR1 and CDR2: LNHDA, SQIVND (reference sequence). The CDR3 contains 15 residues. The junction had 12 bases not matched to a gene; V was cut back by 5 bases and J by 10 bases. Supplemented by reference TRBV19 and TRBJ1-4, the full variable domain reads DGGITQSPKYLFRKEGQNVTLSCEQNLNHDAMYWYRQDPGQGLRLIYYSQIVNDFQKGDIAEGYSVSREKKESFPLTVTSAQKNPTAFYLCASSLRDRIFGKLFFGSGTQLSVL.

The chain combines TRBV7-9 with TRBJ2-1, with a weak D call TRBD2 (6 bases). The ends were cut back, 4 bases at V and 4 bases at J, with 14 bases in the middle. The CDR3 is made up of 15 amino acids. The germline V gene encodes CDR1 SEHNR and CDR2 FQNEAQ (reference sequence). CDR3 DNA: TGTGCCAGCAGCTCGGGGGTAGCCGGGTACAATGAGCAGTTCTTC. It is translated as CASSSGVAGYNEQFF.

The chain combines TRBV29-1 with TRBJ2-1; 7 bases are a match to TRBD2. V shed 6 bases and J 4 bases; nucleotides not matched to a gene: 3. Germline CDR1 is SQVTM and CDR2 is ANQGSEA. The CDR3 runs 12 residues. CDR3 protein: CSVRAGYNEQFF. CDR3 DNA: TGCAGCGTGAGAGCGGGGTACAATGAGCAGTTCTTC.

This chain connects TRBV27 to TRBJ2-7; 12 bases fit TRBD1. The CDR3 length is 15 residues. CDR1 and CDR2 from the germline V gene are MNHEY and SMNVEV (reference sequence). V dropped 3 bases and J dropped 4; count of bases not matched to a gene: 4. CDR3 protein: CASSLGTGGSYEQYF. As DNA, the CDR3 is TGTGCCAGCAGTTTGGGGACAGGGGGCTCGTACGAGCAGTACTTC.

This sequence joins TRBV11-3 and TRBJ2-5; D possibly corresponds to TRBD2 (6 bases). This CDR3 comprises 14 residues. CDR1 and CDR2 (germline): SGHNT, YENEEA. The ends were cut back, 5 bases at V and 5 bases at J, with 15 bases in the middle. The CDR3 region has the DNA TGTGCCAGCAGCCCCGGAGGGATCGGTGAGACCCAGTACTTC. It yields the protein CASSPGGIGETQYF.

The chain joins TRBV4-3 to TRBJ2-3, with 7 bases matching TRBD1. Trimming at V came to 4 bases and at J to 2 bases, leaving 9 bases not matched to a gene. Germline values: CDR1 LGHNA, CDR2 YSLEER. The CDR3 runs 16 residues. CDR3 DNA: TGCGCCAGCAGCCCTCGCCCGGGACAGATCACAGATACGCAGTATTTT. Translating it yields CASSPRPGQITDTQYF.

J is TRBJ2-3 and V is TRBV6-4, with 9 bases identical to TRBD2. The germline CDR1 and CDR2 sequences are MRHNA and SNTAGT. Germline trimming cut 4 bases from V and 4 bases from J; bases unmatched to any gene: 9. The CDR3 spans 16 residues. DNA for the CDR3: TGTGCCAGCAGTGCGGGTAGCGGGAGTGGGTCAGATACGCAGTATTTT. It codes for CASSAGSGSGSDTQYF.

The V call is TRBV7-2, the J call TRBJ1-3; D gene unclear. This CDR3 region has 15 residues. Trimming took 5 bases from V and 4 from J, leaving 15 bases between them. Germline CDR1 SGHTA, CDR2 FQGNSA. Here the CDR3 reads CASSRDRLLGNTIYF. The CDR3, as DNA: TGTGCCAGCAGCCGCGACCGACTACTAGGAAACACCATATATTTT.

The V and J genes are TRBV5-8 and TRBJ2-5, with TRBD2 as a possible D gene (5 bases). V was cut by 5 bases and J by 4 bases, with 18 bases left in between. CDR3 length equals 15 residues. CDR1 SGHTS and CDR2 YDEGEE come from the germline V gene. The CDR3 sequence: CASSFRLGEGETQYF. CDR3 coding DNA: TGTGCCAGCAGTTTCCGGCTAGGAGAGGGAGAGACCCAGTACTTC.

V gene TRBV28 combines with J gene TRBJ1-3, with TRBD1 identical over 8 bases. The CDR3 spans 15 residues. From germline, CDR1 is MDHEN and CDR2 SYDVKM. V lost 6 bases to trimming and J lost 5 bases; unmatched junction nucleotides: 9. CDR3 loop: CASRRTGLGRNTIYF. CDR3 DNA: TGTGCCAGCAGACGGACAGGGTTGGGAAGAAACACCATATATTTT.

In its sample, this clone was seen once. The V gene is TRBV7-2, the J gene TRBJ2-1; 7 bases are shared with TRBD1. In germline, CDR1 is SGHTA, CDR2 FQGNSA. This CDR3 spans 17 amino acids. With V trimmed by 1 base and J by 8 bases, 14 bases remained unmatched. CDR3 nucleotide sequence: TGTGCCAGCAGCTTAGTTAGTCGGTCTAGAGGACAGGATGAGCAGTTCTTC. This gives the protein CASSLVSRSRGQDEQFF. Full variable domain (rest looked up from reference TRBV7-2 and TRBJ2-1): GAGVSQSPSNKVTEKGKDVELRCDPISGHTALYWYRQSLGQGLEFLIYFQGNSAPDKSGLPSDRFSAERTGGSVSTLTIQRTQQEDSAVYLCASSLVSRSRGQDEQFFGPGTRLTVL.

This chain joins TRBV24-1 and TRBJ2-7; 12 bases are a match to TRBD1. Looked up from germline, CDR1 is KGHDR and CDR2 is SFDVKD. The ends lost 9 bases at V and 6 bases at J; junction bases unmatched: 5. CDR3 length: 13 amino acids. The CDR3 coding sequence is TGTGCCACCTTGGGGACAGGGGGCAGCGAGCAGTACTTC. This sequence encodes CATLGTGGSEQYF.

The chain links TRBV3-1 (or the pseudogene TRBV3-2) to TRBJ2-3, with TRBD2 matching 9 bases. The CDR3 spans 17 residues. V lost 6 bases to trimming and J lost 2 bases; unmatched junction nucleotides: 12. Germline CDR1 and CDR2: LGHDT and YNNKEL (reference sequence). CDR3: CASRKVAGGPATDTQYF. CDR3 DNA: TGTGCCAGCAGAAAAGTCGCGGGAGGGCCTGCCACAGATACGCAGTATTTT.

This clone is a singleton in its sample. The J gene is TRBJ2-3, the V gene TRBV7-2; 11 bases are a match to TRBD2. From germline, CDR1 is SGHTA and CDR2 FQGNSA. The CDR3 extends over 14 amino acids. The V gene end was trimmed by 0 bases and the J gene end by 9 bases; junction bases not matched to a gene: 2. CDR3 region: CASSLAASGGTQYF. The CDR3 DNA reads as TGTGCCAGCAGCTTAGCGGCTAGCGGGGGGACGCAGTATTTT. Filled out from reference TRBV7-2 and TRBJ2-3, the complete variable domain reads GAGVSQSPSNKVTEKGKDVELRCDPISGHTALYWYRQSLGQGLEFLIYFQGNSAPDKSGLPSDRFSAERTGGSVSTLTIQRTQQEDSAVYLCASSLAASGGTQYFGPGTRLTVL.

This clone was seen a few times. This sequence joins TRBV6-2 or TRBV6-3 and TRBJ2-4, with D unclear. Germline V gene data show CDR1 as MNHEY and CDR2 as SVGEGT. The CDR3 runs 14 residues. The V and J ends lost 2 bases and 0 bases respectively, with 5 bases between them. CDR3 loop: CASSYERAKNIQYF. The CDR3 DNA reads as TGTGCCAGCAGTTACGAGAGAGCCAAAAACATTCAGTACTTC.

The chain couples TRBV11-2 to TRBJ1-1, with 10 bases matching TRBD1. The CDR3 runs 16 residues. Germline CDR1 and CDR2: SGHAT and FQNNGV. The V and J ends lost 5 bases and 3 bases, in that order; junction bases with no gene match: 9. In nucleotides, the CDR3 is TGTGCCAGCAGCCTCCGACAGGGGGCACAGGACACTGAAGCTTTCTTT. Its protein is CASSLRQGAQDTEAFF.